The 27 T cell receptor beta chains reported below all come from one sample, sequenced in a study of blood T cell repertoires in COVID-19. Repertoires were generated with immunoSEQ multiplex PCR, while TCRdb's copy carries only in-frame clones and drops some. The table lists 250,000 to 300,000 clones, roughly 85% of them singletons. Sequences were obtained from PBMCs or T cells enriched from blood (not recorded which). These receptors all stem from a man aged 35 to 55 who had been exposed to COVID-19.

This clone was seen a few times. V usage is TRBV2 and J usage is TRBJ1-2; 7 nucleotides align to TRBD1. Per germline, CDR1 SNHLY and CDR2 FYNNEI. This CDR3 is 13 amino acids long. The V and J ends lost 10 bases and 6 bases, in that order; junction bases with no gene match: 11. The CDR3 region has the DNA TGTGCCAATCAGGGGGGCAATTGGGATGGCTACACCTTC. It translates to CANQGGNWDGYTF.

Here the CDR3 reads CASSQTGVGGEQFF. The CDR3 DNA follows: TGTGCCAGCAGCCAGACAGGGGTTGGAGGTGAGCAGTTCTTC. The chain uses TRBV11-3 and TRBJ2-1, with 8 bases lining up with TRBD1. With V trimmed by 5 bases and J by 9 bases, 9 bases remained unmatched. This CDR3 spans 14 amino acids. Germline CDR1 SGHNT, CDR2 YENEEA.

This chain connects TRBV5-6 to TRBJ2-3; D ambiguous. The germline V gene encodes CDR1 SGHDT and CDR2 YYEEEE. V gave up 5 bases and J gave up 1 base, with 8 bases separating them. The CDR3 extends over 13 amino acids. CDR3 in amino acids: CASSLRGTDTQYF. Here the CDR3 DNA reads TGTGCCAGCAGTCTCCGGGGCACAGATACGCAGTATTTT.

This clone was found a few times. The chain recombines TRBV3-1 (or the pseudogene TRBV3-2) with TRBJ1-1; D unclear. The CDR3 covers 15 residues. CDR1 and CDR2 from the germline V gene are LGHDT and YNNKEL (reference sequence). Trimming removed 3 bases from V and 3 bases from J, with 14 bases in between. The chain's CDR3 is CASSHNPEEDTEAFF. The CDR3 bases are TGTGCCAGCAGCCATAATCCAGAGGAGGACACTGAAGCTTTCTTT.

V usage is TRBV5-4 and J usage is TRBJ2-7; 13 positions match TRBD2. The germline V gene has CDR1 SGHNT and CDR2 YYREEE (reference sequence). With V trimmed by 4 bases and J by 6 bases, 4 bases remained unmatched. CDR3 length: 14 amino acids. The CDR3 loop reads CASSAGTSGTEQYF. The CDR3 DNA is TGTGCCAGCAGCGCCGGGACTAGCGGGACCGAGCAGTACTTC.

The V call is TRBV25-1, the J call TRBJ2-1, with D possibly being TRBD1 (5 bases). The CDR3 contains 13 residues. Looked up from germline, CDR1 is MGHDK and CDR2 is SYGVNS. The V end was cut by 3 bases, the J end by 8 bases, with 11 bases between. The DNA of the CDR3 is TGTGCCAGCAGTGAGATAGGGGTCGATGAGCAGTTCTTC. Translation: CASSEIGVDEQFF.

The chain links TRBV5-1 to TRBJ2-3; TRBD2 matches at 12 bases. This CDR3 is built from 15 residues. Per the germline V gene, CDR1 is SGHRS and CDR2 is YFSETQ. The ends lost 4 bases at V and 4 bases at J; junction bases unmatched: 4. The CDR3 here is CASSRTSGAPDTQYF. The CDR3, as DNA: TGCGCCAGCAGCCGGACTAGCGGGGCCCCAGATACGCAGTATTTT.

V gene TRBV6-5 combines with J gene TRBJ2-2; the match to TRBD1 covers 8 bases. The ends lost 2 bases at V and 1 base at J; junction bases unmatched: 0. Germline CDR1 reads MNHEY; CDR2 reads SVGAGI. The CDR3 is made up of 15 amino acids. The CDR3 is CASSYGQGNTGELFF. CDR3 in DNA: TGTGCCAGCAGTTACGGACAGGGGAACACCGGGGAGCTGTTTTTT.

The genes are TRBV21-1 and TRBJ1-1; TRBD1 is taken as the D call from the table, unchecked against the DNA. TRBV21-1 is given as a pseudogene. The CDR3 runs to 13 residues. The CDR3: CASRGQGTTEAFF. CDR3 coding DNA: TGTGCCAGCCGGGGACAGGGGACGACTGAAGCTTTCTTT.

This clone occurred once. The chain joins TRBV4-2 to TRBJ2-3; 13 positions match TRBD2. V shed 8 bases and J 5 bases; nucleotides not matched to a gene: 7. Germline lookup yields CDR1 LGHNA and CDR2 YNFKEQ. The CDR3 length is 15 residues. The DNA of the CDR3 is TGTGCCAGCGGAACTAGCGGGAGGGCCGAAGATACGCAGTATTTT. As protein: CASGTSGRAEDTQYF.

This clone was seen just once. The CDR3 protein is CASRRPGFHEKLFF. The DNA of the CDR3 is TGTGCCAGCAGAAGGCCAGGATTTCATGAAAAACTGTTTTTT. The J gene is TRBJ1-4, the V gene TRBV7-9, with D unresolved. The CDR3 is 14 amino acids. Germline CDR1 is SEHNR and CDR2 is FQNEAQ (reference sequence). Trimming shortened V by 6 bases and J by 6 bases, and 14 bases separated the two germline ends. Combining the CDR3 with reference TRBV7-9 and TRBJ1-4 gives the whole variable domain DTGVSQNPRHKITKRGQNVTFRCDPISEHNRLYWYRQTLGQGPEFLTYFQNEAQLEKSRLLSDRFSAERPKGSFSTLEIQRTEQGDSAMYLCASRRPGFHEKLFFGSGTQLSVL.

The rearrangement uses TRBV9 and TRBJ1-4; D call uncertain. V was clipped by 4 bases and J by 8 bases, with 9 bases between them. The germline gives CDR1 SGDLS, CDR2 YYNGEE. This CDR3 contains 12 residues. The CDR3 coding sequence is TGTGCCAGCAGCCCCCGGGGAGAAAAACTGTTTTTT. It encodes CASSPRGEKLFF.

This clone has a single count. This chain links TRBV29-1 with TRBJ2-1; 10 positions match TRBD2. The CDR3 extends over 18 amino acids. The trim removed 6 bases at V and 3 bases at J, leaving 17 bases unmatched. Looked up from germline, CDR1 is SQVTM and CDR2 is ANQGSEA. In DNA form, the CDR3 reads TGCAGCGTCTTAAGGGGGGGCGGGGGACTAGCGTTCTACAATGAGCAGTTCTTC. Translation gives CSVLRGGGGLAFYNEQFF.

This chain connects TRBV10-3 to TRBJ1-5; D is ambiguous. CDR1 and CDR2 (germline): ENHRY, SYGVKD. V lost 3 bases, J lost 6 bases, and 3 bases lay in between. This CDR3 is built from 11 residues. Here the CDR3 reads CAISDGQPQHF. The CDR3 DNA reads as TGTGCCATCAGTGACGGTCAGCCCCAGCATTTT.

This clone occurred once. The rearrangement uses TRBV7-6 and TRBJ2-7; possibly TRBD2 for D (7 bases). There are 14 residues in the CDR3. The V gene's germline CDR1 is SGHVS and CDR2 FNYEAQ. Between the trimmed V and J ends, which lost 5 bases and 7 bases, there was a span of 18 bases. CDR3 sequence reads: CASSGGGLRGEQYF. The CDR3 DNA reads as TGTGCCAGCAGCGGGGGGGGCCTCCGGGGAGAGCAGTACTTC.

This clone occurred a few times. The rearrangement uses TRBV5-1 and TRBJ1-6, with 7 bases that match TRBD1. CDR1 is SGHRS and CDR2 is YFSETQ in the germline V gene. V dropped 3 bases and J dropped 6; count of bases not matched to a gene: 6. The CDR3 runs to 15 residues. CDR3 region: CASSWDSASNSPLHF. As DNA, the CDR3 is TGCGCCAGCAGCTGGGACAGCGCTTCTAATTCACCCCTCCACTTT.

The CDR3 protein is CAWTGLTGELFF. CDR3 coding DNA: TGTGCCTGGACCGGTCTAACCGGGGAGCTGTTTTTT. The chain recombines TRBV30 with TRBJ2-2; D remains unclear. The CDR3 runs to 12 residues. Trimming shortened V by 4 bases and J by 5 bases, and 8 bases separated the two germline ends. The germline V gene encodes CDR1 GTSNPN and CDR2 SVGIG (reference sequence).

For this clone: Other DNA sequences in this sample translate to the same CDR3. The CDR3 is CASSLGRGNYGYTF. The CDR3 nucleotides are TGTGCCAGCAGTTTGGGCCGGGGTAACTATGGCTACACCTTC. The chain has TRBV28 and TRBJ1-2, with D uncertain. The V gene lost 3 bases and the J gene lost 1 base, with 9 bases spanning the gap. CDR3 length: 14 residues. CDR1 is MDHEN, CDR2 SYDVKM, per germline.

The chain recombines TRBV18 with TRBJ1-1; 9 nucleotides agree with TRBD1. The trim removed 1 base at V and 4 bases at J, leaving 10 bases unmatched. Germline CDR1 reads KGHSH; CDR2 reads LQKENI. CDR3 size: 17 residues. The CDR3: CASSPRSGTGGFTEAFF. As DNA, the CDR3 is TGTGCCAGCTCACCACGCAGTGGTACAGGGGGCTTCACTGAAGCTTTCTTT. The full variable domain, its missing parts supplied by reference TRBV18 and TRBJ1-1, is NAGVMQNPRHLVRRRGQEARLRCSPMKGHSHVYWYRQLPEEGLKFMVYLQKENIIDESGMPKERFSAEFPKEGPSILRIQQVVRGDSAAYFCASSPRSGTGGFTEAFFGQGTRLTVV.

The CDR3 nucleotides are TGCAGTGCTAGTAAGGGACACGGCAGTGAGCAGTTCTTC. Translating it yields CSASKGHGSEQFF. V is TRBV20-1 and J is TRBJ2-1; possible D gene TRBD1, 6 bases. In germline, CDR1 is DFQATT, CDR2 SNEGSKA (reference sequence). V was clipped by 3 bases and J by 9 bases, with 15 bases between them. The CDR3 is 13 residues long.

This clone was counted a single time. This chain joins TRBV3-1 (or the pseudogene TRBV3-2) and TRBJ1-2; 9 positions agree with TRBD1. From germline, CDR1 is LGHDT and CDR2 YNNKEL (reference sequence). V lost 3 bases to trimming and J lost 10 bases; unmatched junction nucleotides: 3. This CDR3 comprises 12 residues. The CDR3 sequence is CASSQDRGNYTF. The DNA for the CDR3 is TGTGCCAGCAGCCAGGACAGGGGTAACTACACCTTC.

Turning to this clone: An end of the junction does not agree with germline; a read error may underlie this. J is TRBJ1-6 and V is TRBV2; TRBD1 agrees at 7 bases. Germline loops: CDR1 SNHLY, CDR2 FYNNEI. The CDR3 is made up of 13 amino acids. The CDR3 nucleotides are TGTGCCAGCGGACAGGACTATAATTCTCCCCTCCACTTT. It specifies CASGQDYNSPLHF.

The chain recombines TRBV30 with TRBJ2-7; a possible D gene is TRBD1 (5 bases). This CDR3 has 12 amino acids. The germline V gene has CDR1 GTSNPN and CDR2 SVGIG (reference sequence). The V end lost 4 bases, the J end lost 3 bases, and 10 bases lay between the germline ends. The CDR3 DNA sequence: TGTGCCTGGAATTGGGGCCACTACGAGCAGTACTTC. It specifies CAWNWGHYEQYF.

This rearrangement joins TRBV6-5 to TRBJ1-1, with D unclear. CDR3 size: 13 residues. The germline V and J ends were trimmed by 4 bases and 4 bases, with 10 bases remaining between them. The germline gives CDR1 MNHEY, CDR2 SVGAGI. The CDR3 reads CASSFRVSTEAFF. The DNA of the CDR3 is TGTGCCAGCAGTTTTCGGGTTAGCACTGAAGCTTTCTTT.

The chain combines TRBV6-1 with TRBJ1-1, with a tentative D call TRBD1 (5 bases). The length of the CDR3 is 13 residues. Looked up from germline, CDR1 is MNHNS and CDR2 is SASEGT. V was shortened by 3 bases and J by 6 bases, with 11 bases between the two germline ends. In DNA form, the CDR3 reads TGTGCCAGCAGTGACAGGGTCAACTCTGAAGCTTTCTTT. Protein sequence: CASSDRVNSEAFF.

The V call is TRBV11-1, the J call TRBJ1-1, with 8 bases identical to TRBD1. The CDR3 covers 14 residues. Germline V gene lookup returns CDR1 SGHAT and CDR2 FQDESV (reference sequence). V trimming: 4 bases; J trimming: 0 bases; junction bases outside the gene matches: 1. CDR3 in amino acids: CASSWGQVNTEAFF. The DNA of the CDR3 is TGTGCCAGCAGCTGGGGACAGGTGAACACTGAAGCTTTCTTT.

The J gene is TRBJ2-1, the V gene TRBV2, with 8 bases fitting TRBD2. Germline V CDR1 and CDR2: SNHLY, FYNNEI. The CDR3 is 16 residues long. V was pared by 3 bases and J by 7 bases, with 11 bases of the junction left unmatched. The CDR3 DNA follows: TGTGCCAGCAGTGATTGGGCGGGAGGCCGTGGGAATGAGCAGTTCTTC. It is translated as CASSDWAGGRGNEQFF.